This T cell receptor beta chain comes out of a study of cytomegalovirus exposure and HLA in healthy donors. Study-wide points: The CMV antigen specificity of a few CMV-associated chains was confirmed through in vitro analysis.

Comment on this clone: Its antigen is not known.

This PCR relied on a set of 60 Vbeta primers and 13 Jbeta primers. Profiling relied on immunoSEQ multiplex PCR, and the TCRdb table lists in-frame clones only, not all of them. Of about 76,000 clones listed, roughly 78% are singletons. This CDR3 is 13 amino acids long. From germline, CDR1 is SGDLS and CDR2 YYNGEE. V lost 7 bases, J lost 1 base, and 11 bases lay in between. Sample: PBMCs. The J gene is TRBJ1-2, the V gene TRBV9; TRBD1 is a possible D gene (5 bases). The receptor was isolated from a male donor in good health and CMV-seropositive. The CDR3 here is CASVRDSNYGYTF. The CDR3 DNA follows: TGTGCCAGCGTACGAGACAGTAACTATGGCTACACCTTC.